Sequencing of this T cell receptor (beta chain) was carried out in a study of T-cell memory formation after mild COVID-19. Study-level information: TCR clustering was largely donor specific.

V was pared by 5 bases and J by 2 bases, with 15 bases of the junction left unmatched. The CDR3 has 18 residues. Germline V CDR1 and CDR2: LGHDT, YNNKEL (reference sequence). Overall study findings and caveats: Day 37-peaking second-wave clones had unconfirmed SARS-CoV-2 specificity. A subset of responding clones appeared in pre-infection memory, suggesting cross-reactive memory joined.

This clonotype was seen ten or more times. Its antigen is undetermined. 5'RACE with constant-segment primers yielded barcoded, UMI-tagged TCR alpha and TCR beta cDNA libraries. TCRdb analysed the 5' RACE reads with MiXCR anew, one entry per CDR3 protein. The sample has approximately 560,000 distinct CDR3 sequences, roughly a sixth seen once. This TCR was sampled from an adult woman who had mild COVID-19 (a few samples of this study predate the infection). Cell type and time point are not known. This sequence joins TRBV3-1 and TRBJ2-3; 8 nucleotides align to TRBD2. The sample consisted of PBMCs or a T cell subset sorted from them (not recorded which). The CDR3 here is CASSKTHPAGGNTDTQYF. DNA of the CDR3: TGTGCCAGCAGCAAGACCCACCCTGCGGGAGGTAACACAGATACGCAGTATTTT.